Sequencing of this TCR beta chain was carried out in a study of T-cell reconstitution after alpha-beta-depleted transplantation in children. The V end was cut by 6 bases, the J end by 0 bases, with 12 bases between. The germline V gene has CDR1 SGHTA and CDR2 FQGNSA. The length of the CDR3 is 15 residues. This clonotype was detected ten times or more. Preparation of the TCRbeta library involved a method that used unique molecular identifiers. TCRdb re-called the PCR reads with MiXCR, one entry per CDR3 protein. The sample contains approximately 250,000 distinct CDR3 sequences, 9.7% of which appear only once.

The TCR originated in a human donor who donated a stem cell graft to a child with SCID. The rearrangement uses TRBV7-2 and TRBJ2-1; D tentatively fits TRBD1 or TRBD2 (5 bases each). The source was PBMCs from the stem cell graft donor, collected from the stem cell graft. For the CDR3, the DNA is TGTGCCAGCAGTCGCCGGGACGGCTCCTACAATGAGCAGTTCTTC. This translates into CASSRRDGSYNEQFF.